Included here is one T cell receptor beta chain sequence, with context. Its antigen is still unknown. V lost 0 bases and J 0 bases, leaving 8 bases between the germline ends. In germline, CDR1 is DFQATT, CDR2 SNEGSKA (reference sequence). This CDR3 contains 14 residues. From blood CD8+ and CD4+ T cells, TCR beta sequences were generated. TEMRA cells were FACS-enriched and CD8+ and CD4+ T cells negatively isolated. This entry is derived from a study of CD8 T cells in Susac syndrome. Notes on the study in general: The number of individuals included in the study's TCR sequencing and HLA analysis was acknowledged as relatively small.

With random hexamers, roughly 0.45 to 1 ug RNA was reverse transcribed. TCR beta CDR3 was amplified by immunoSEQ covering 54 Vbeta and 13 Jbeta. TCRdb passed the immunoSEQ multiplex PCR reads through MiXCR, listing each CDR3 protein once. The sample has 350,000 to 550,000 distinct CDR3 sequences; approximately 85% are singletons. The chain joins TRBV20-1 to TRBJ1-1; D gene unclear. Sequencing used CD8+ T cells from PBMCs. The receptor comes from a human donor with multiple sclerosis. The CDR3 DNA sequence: TGCAGTGCTAGAGAGGCAGATCTGAACACTGAAGCTTTCTTT. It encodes CSAREADLNTEAFF.